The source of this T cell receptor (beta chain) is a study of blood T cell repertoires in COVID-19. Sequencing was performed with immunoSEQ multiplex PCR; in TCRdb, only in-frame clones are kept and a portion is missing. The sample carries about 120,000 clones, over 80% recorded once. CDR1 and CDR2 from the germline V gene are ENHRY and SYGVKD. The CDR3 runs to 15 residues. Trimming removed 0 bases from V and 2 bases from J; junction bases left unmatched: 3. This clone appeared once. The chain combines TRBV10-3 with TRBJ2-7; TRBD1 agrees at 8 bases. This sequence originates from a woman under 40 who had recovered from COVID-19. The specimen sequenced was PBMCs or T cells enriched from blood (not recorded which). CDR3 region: CAISESGTGAYEQYF. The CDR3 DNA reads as TGTGCCATCAGTGAGTCTGGGACAGGAGCCTACGAGCAGTACTTC.